The 27 T cell receptor beta chains below come from one sample, sequenced in a study of regulatory T cells in long-lasting Graves disease. Stated time point: persistent/refractory GD, antithyroid drugs over 5 years with positive TRAb. PBMC RNA was the source of the TCR library. In building TCR beta libraries, iRepertoire HTBI primers were used together with Arm-PCR of CDR3 regions. Each CDR3 protein is one row after TCRdb ran MiXCR on the multiplex PCR reads. The sample includes some 440,000 distinct CDR3 sequences, less than 25% of them seen just once. Sequences were derived from peripheral blood mononuclear cells (PBMCs), sampled when the disease was refractory, from a patient treated with antithyroid drugs. These receptors came from a female donor with Graves disease.

This chain links TRBV18 with TRBJ2-6; the match to TRBD1 covers 7 bases. This CDR3 is 16 amino acids long. Trimming at V came to 1 base and at J to 1 base, leaving 1 base not matched to a gene. The germline CDR1 and CDR2 sequences are KGHSH and LQKENI. CDR3 residues: CASSPQGASGANVLTF. CDR3 in DNA: TGTGCCAGCTCACCACAGGGGGCTTCTGGGGCCAACGTCCTGACTTTC.

This clonotype showed up many times. The genes are TRBV27 and TRBJ2-7; weak D call: TRBD1 (5 bases). This CDR3 is built from 15 residues. Germline V CDR1 and CDR2: MNHEY, SMNVEV (reference sequence). Trimming shortened V by 3 bases and J by 3 bases, and 15 bases separated the two germline ends. CDR3 region: CASSLGDSGNYEQYF. DNA for the CDR3: TGTGCCAGCAGTTTGGGCGACAGTGGAAACTACGAGCAGTACTTC.

The chain couples TRBV3-1 to TRBJ1-1; D uncertain. V gave up 4 bases and J gave up 1 base, with 10 bases separating them. Germline CDR1 and CDR2: LGHDT and YNNKEL (reference sequence). CDR3 size: 14 residues. The CDR3 loop is CASSLQTENTEAFF. CDR3 nucleotide sequence: TGTGCCAGCAGCCTCCAAACAGAGAACACTGAAGCTTTCTTT.

CDR3 loop: CATRRLFESNQPQHF. DNA for the CDR3: TGTGCCACCCGACGCCTTTTTGAGAGCAATCAGCCCCAGCATTTT. This chain connects TRBV6-1 to TRBJ1-5; D call uncertain. V was clipped by 10 bases and J by 1 base, with 17 bases between them. The CDR3 covers 15 residues. Germline loops: CDR1 MNHNS, CDR2 SASEGT.

This clonotype appeared many times. The rearrangement joins TRBV6-5 to TRBJ2-2, with no clear D. The V gene lost 2 bases and the J gene lost 1 base, with 2 bases spanning the gap. The length of the CDR3 is 13 residues. The germline V gene has CDR1 MNHEY and CDR2 SVGAGI. CDR3 protein: CASSYQNTGELFF. The DNA of the CDR3 is TGTGCCAGCAGTTACCAGAACACCGGGGAGCTGTTTTTT.

This clonotype was recorded many times. The chain carries TRBV7-8 and TRBJ2-7; D is ambiguous. CDR3 length: 13 residues. Trimming took off 6 bases at V and 6 bases at J, with 15 bases between the two ends. Per germline, CDR1 SGHVS and CDR2 FQNEAQ. The CDR3 loop is CASSTDLALEQYF. CDR3 in DNA: TGTGCCAGCAGTACAGATCTGGCCCTCGAGCAGTACTTC.

The V gene is TRBV6-1, the J gene TRBJ1-5; no clear D gene. Germline-derived CDR1 and CDR2 are MNHNS and SASEGT. This CDR3 region has 14 residues. Trimming took off 1 base at V and 4 bases at J, with 8 bases between the two ends. CDR3 residues: CASSEVGGNQPQHF. The CDR3 region has the DNA TGTGCCAGCAGTGAAGTTGGAGGGAATCAGCCCCAGCATTTT.

This clonotype turned up a few times. The J gene is TRBJ2-7, the V gene TRBV6-7; 9 bases match TRBD2. TRBV6-7 is classed as an ORF, of uncertain function. The CDR3 has 13 amino acids. Trimming removed 7 bases from V and 7 bases from J; junction bases left unmatched: 8. CDR3 sequence (DNA): TGTGCCAGCACCCCCGGCGGGAGGGGTGAGCAGTACTTC. Protein sequence: CASTPGGRGEQYF.

On this clonotype: This may arise from a read error, as a much more abundant clone is one base away. The rearrangement links TRBV6-2 or TRBV6-3 to TRBJ1-2, with no clear D. Germline lookup yields CDR1 MNHEY and CDR2 SVGEGT. CDR3 size: 13 residues. DNA for the CDR3: TGTGCCTGCAGGAGGACCGGAGTGGTCGGCTACACCTTC. Amino acid sequence: CACRRTGVVGYTF.

The J gene is TRBJ2-2, the V gene TRBV10-2; D is possibly TRBD2 (6 bases). This CDR3 contains 13 residues. The germline CDR1 and CDR2 sequences are WSHSY and SAAADI. Trimming removed 7 bases at V and 7 bases at J, with 13 bases between. CDR3 DNA: TGCGCCAGCATCGGGACCGGGGGCGGGGAGCTGTTTTTT. This codes for CASIGTGGGELFF.

The CDR3 region is CASSLDMPTGELFF. In DNA, the CDR3 is TGTGCCAGCAGCTTGGACATGCCCACCGGGGAGCTGTTTTTT. The chain combines TRBV11-1 with TRBJ2-2; tentative D call: TRBD1 (5 bases). This CDR3 has 14 residues. Trimming removed 3 bases at V and 4 bases at J, with 9 bases between. Looked up from germline, CDR1 is SGHAT and CDR2 is FQDESV (reference sequence).

This clonotype was counted ten times or more. The V call is TRBV12-3 or TRBV12-4, the J call TRBJ1-2, with 9 bases fitting TRBD1. This CDR3 is 16 amino acids long. The ends lost 3 bases at V and 4 bases at J; junction bases unmatched: 9. The CDR3 nucleotides are TGTGCCAGCAGTTTCCTAACCGGGACAGGGCCCTATGGCTACACCTTC. Its protein product is CASSFLTGTGPYGYTF.

This clonotype appeared a few times. This sequence joins TRBV5-1 and TRBJ2-2; tentatively, D is TRBD1 (6 bases). Germline CDR1 is SGHRS and CDR2 is YFSETQ. CDR3 length equals 15 residues. Trimming pared 4 bases from V and 5 bases from J, leaving 15 bases between. The CDR3 sequence is CASSPGTSSTGELFF. DNA for the CDR3: TGCGCCAGCAGCCCCGGGACATCGAGTACCGGGGAGCTGTTTTTT.

The chain recombines TRBV20-1 with TRBJ2-7; 9 bases agree with TRBD2. Unmatched junction bases numbered 7, after V lost 1 base and J lost 0 bases. Germline assignment: CDR1 DFQATT and CDR2 SNEGSKA (reference sequence). There are 16 residues in the CDR3. The CDR3 DNA follows: TGCAGTGCTAGAGTCCTGCTAGCGGGGAACTCCTACGAGCAGTACTTC. Its translation: CSARVLLAGNSYEQYF.

Only a few counts were recorded for this clonotype. The rearrangement links TRBV5-1 to TRBJ2-3, with D hard to call. CDR3 length: 15 amino acids. V lost 5 bases to trimming and J lost 1 base, with 14 bases between them. CDR1 is SGHRS, CDR2 YFSETQ, per germline. This CDR3 reads CASSYTHPRTDTQYF. CDR3 nucleotides: TGCGCCAGCAGTTACACCCACCCGCGCACAGATACGCAGTATTTT.

This clonotype has ten or more counts. J is TRBJ1-2 and V is TRBV30; no reliable D call. The V end lost 0 bases, the J end lost 4 bases, and 6 bases lay between the germline ends. Germline V lookup: CDR1 GTSNPN, CDR2 SVGIG (reference sequence). The CDR3 has 12 amino acids. As DNA, the CDR3 is TGTGCCTGGAGTGTAACATCCTATGGCTACACCTTC. It yields the protein CAWSVTSYGYTF.

This clonotype was observed many times. This rearrangement joins TRBV28 to TRBJ2-5, with TRBD2 identical over 8 bases. V shed 2 bases, J shed 4 bases, and the junction held 12 bases outside the gene matches. This CDR3 region has 17 residues. Germline V gene data show CDR1 as MDHEN and CDR2 as SYDVKM. This CDR3 is CASSLVGGGSGRETQYF. The CDR3 nucleotides are TGTGCCAGCAGTTTAGTCGGGGGGGGATCGGGAAGAGAGACCCAGTACTTC. The full variable domain, rest sourced from reference TRBV28 and TRBJ2-5, is DVKVTQSSRYLVKRTGEKVFLECVQDMDHENMFWYRQDPGLGLRLIYFSYDVKMKEKGDIPEGYSVSREKKERFSLILESASTNQTSMYLCASSLVGGGSGRETQYFGPGTRLLVL.

The gene calls are TRBV12-3 or TRBV12-4 and TRBJ1-5; D gene unclear. V lost 0 bases and J 0 bases, leaving 18 bases between the germline ends. This CDR3 has 19 residues. The CDR3 here is CASSLATLDRQYSNQPQHF. The CDR3 DNA follows: TGTGCCAGCAGTTTAGCGACCCTAGATAGGCAATATAGCAATCAGCCCCAGCATTTT.

This clonotype has just a few counts. The V and J genes are TRBV5-4 and TRBJ2-7; a weak D match, TRBD1 (5 bases). CDR3 length: 14 amino acids. The ends were cut back, 4 bases at V and 6 bases at J, with 17 bases in the middle. Germline CDR1 reads SGHNT; CDR2 reads YYREEE (reference sequence). This chain's CDR3 is CASSPGHSRSEQYF. CDR3 in DNA: TGTGCCAGCAGCCCCGGACATTCTAGGAGCGAGCAGTACTTC.

The gene calls are TRBV20-1 and TRBJ1-1; 9 bases agree with TRBD1. The CDR3 totals 14 residues. Germline V CDR1 and CDR2: DFQATT, SNEGSKA (reference sequence). Trimming at V came to 5 bases and at J to 3 bases, leaving 7 bases not matched to a gene. The CDR3 DNA reads as TGCAGTGCTCGGACAGGGGATGGGGACACTGAAGCTTTCTTT. It specifies CSARTGDGDTEAFF.

This sequence joins TRBV9 and TRBJ1-2; D gene unclear. V dropped 5 bases and J dropped 3 bases, with 17 bases sitting between them. The germline CDR1 and CDR2 sequences are SGDLS and YYNGEE. CDR3 length: 15 amino acids. CDR3 DNA sequence: TGTGCCAGCAGTCCGGTAGGGCAGAGAGACTATGGCTACACCTTC. Residues: CASSPVGQRDYGYTF.

This clonotype was recorded at least ten times. This rearrangement joins TRBV2 to TRBJ2-7; D uncertain. From germline, CDR1 is SNHLY and CDR2 FYNNEI. The ends were cut back, 8 bases at V and 2 bases at J, with 13 bases in the middle. The CDR3 spans 13 residues. The CDR3 nucleotides read TGTGCCAGCTACTATGAAGAAACCTACGAGCAGTACTTC. This translates into CASYYEETYEQYF.

The J gene is TRBJ1-1, the V gene TRBV5-1; TRBD1 is a possible D gene (5 bases). Germline CDR1 reads SGHRS; CDR2 reads YFSETQ. Trimming removed 7 bases from V and 0 bases from J, with 19 bases in between. This CDR3 has 16 residues. The CDR3 region is CASQPIPGRVNTEAFF. CDR3 nucleotide sequence: TGCGCCAGCCAACCTATTCCGGGACGCGTGAACACTGAAGCTTTCTTT.

This clonotype occurred many times. The chain has TRBV28 and TRBJ2-5, with 11 bases that match TRBD2. The CDR3 is made up of 16 amino acids. Germline assignment: CDR1 MDHEN and CDR2 SYDVKM. V lost 0 bases to trimming and J lost 2 bases; unmatched junction nucleotides: 2. The CDR3 DNA reads as TGTGCCAGCAGTTTATGGACTAGCGGGACTCAAGAGACCCAGTACTTC. Amino acids: CASSLWTSGTQETQYF.

CDR3 coding DNA: TGCGCCAGCAGCCCCTTTCCGGTCTCGGGGACCCAGTACTTC. Translated, it gives CASSPFPVSGTQYF. This chain uses TRBV5-1 with TRBJ2-5, with D unclear. The CDR3 consists of 14 residues. V dropped 4 bases and J dropped 7 bases, with 17 bases sitting between them. Germline assignment: CDR1 SGHRS and CDR2 YFSETQ.

The table lists this clonotype with many counts. The V call is TRBV28, the J call TRBJ2-6; 7 bases map to TRBD1. Per germline, CDR1 MDHEN and CDR2 SYDVKM. This CDR3 comprises 14 residues. The V segment lost 10 bases and the J segment 1 base; nucleotides outside the gene matches: 4. In nucleotides, the CDR3 is TGTGCCACAGACAGGGTGTCTGGGGCCAACGTCCTGACTTTC. Its translation: CATDRVSGANVLTF.

This clonotype was recorded a few times. V usage is TRBV6-1 and J usage is TRBJ1-1; no definite D call. Deletions cut 8 bases from V and 3 bases from J, with 10 bases between. There are 12 residues in the CDR3. Germline CDR1 reads MNHNS; CDR2 reads SASEGT. CDR3 sequence: CASAKGYTEAFF. The CDR3 nucleotides read TGTGCCAGCGCGAAAGGGTACACTGAAGCTTTCTTT.